The clone carrying this T cell receptor (beta chain) was picked up a small number of times. At one end the junction does not follow the germline gene, possibly because of a read error. This sample is part of a study of T-cell memory formation after mild COVID-19. CDR3 size: 13 residues. Germline V gene sequence: CDR1 MNHEY, CDR2 SVGEGT. Using its own MiXCR run on the 5' RACE reads, TCRdb lists one record per CDR3 protein. Here the sample spans roughly 600,000 distinct CDR3 sequences, more than 15% being singletons. The TCR was taken from an adult woman who had mild COVID-19 (a few samples of this study predate the infection). Cell type and time point are not known. The gene calls are TRBV6-2 or TRBV6-3 and TRBJ2-1; 9 bases align to TRBD1. The specimen sequenced was PBMCs or a T cell subset sorted from them (not recorded which). The CDR3, as DNA: TGCGGGGCCCGGGACAGGGCGTACAATGAGCAGTTCTTC. As protein: CGARDRAYNEQFF.